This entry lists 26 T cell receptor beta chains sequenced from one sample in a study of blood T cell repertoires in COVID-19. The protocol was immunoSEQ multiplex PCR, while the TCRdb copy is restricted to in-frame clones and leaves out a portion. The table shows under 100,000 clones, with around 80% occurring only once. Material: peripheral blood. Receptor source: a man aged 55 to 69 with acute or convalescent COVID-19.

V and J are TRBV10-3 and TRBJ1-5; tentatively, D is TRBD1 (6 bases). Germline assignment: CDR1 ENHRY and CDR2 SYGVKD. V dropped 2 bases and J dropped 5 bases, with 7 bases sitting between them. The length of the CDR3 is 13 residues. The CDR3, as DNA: TGTGCCATCAGTGAGAACAGGGATCAGCCCCAGCATTTT. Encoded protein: CAISENRDQPQHF.

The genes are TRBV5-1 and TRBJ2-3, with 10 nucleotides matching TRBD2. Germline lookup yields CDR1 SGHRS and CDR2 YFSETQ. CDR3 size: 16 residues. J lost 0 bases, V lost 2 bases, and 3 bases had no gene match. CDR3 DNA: TGCGCCAGCAGCTTAAGGACTAGCGGCAGCACAGATACGCAGTATTTT. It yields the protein CASSLRTSGSTDTQYF.

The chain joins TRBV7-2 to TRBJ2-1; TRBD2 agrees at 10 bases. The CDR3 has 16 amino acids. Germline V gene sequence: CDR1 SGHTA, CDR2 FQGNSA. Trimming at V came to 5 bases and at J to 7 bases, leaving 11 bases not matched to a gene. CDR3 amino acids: CASSPRPSGSSNEQFF. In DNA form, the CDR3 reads TGTGCCAGCAGCCCCCGGCCTAGCGGGAGCAGTAATGAGCAGTTCTTC. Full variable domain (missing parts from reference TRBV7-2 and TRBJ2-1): GAGVSQSPSNKVTEKGKDVELRCDPISGHTALYWYRQSLGQGLEFLIYFQGNSAPDKSGLPSDRFSAERTGGSVSTLTIQRTQQEDSAVYLCASSPRPSGSSNEQFFGPGTRLTVL.

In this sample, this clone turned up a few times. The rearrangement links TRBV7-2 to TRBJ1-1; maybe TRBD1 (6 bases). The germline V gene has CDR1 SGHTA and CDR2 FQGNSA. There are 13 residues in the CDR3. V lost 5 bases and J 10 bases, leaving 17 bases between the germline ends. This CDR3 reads CASSALGRGRAFF. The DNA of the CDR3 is TGTGCCAGCAGCGCCTTAGGCAGGGGTCGAGCTTTCTTT.

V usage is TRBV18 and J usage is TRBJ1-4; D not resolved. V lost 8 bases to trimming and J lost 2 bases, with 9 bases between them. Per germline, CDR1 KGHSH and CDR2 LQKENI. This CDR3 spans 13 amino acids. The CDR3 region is CASRLRTNEKLFF. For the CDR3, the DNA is TGTGCCAGCCGCCTTCGGACTAATGAAAAACTGTTTTTT.

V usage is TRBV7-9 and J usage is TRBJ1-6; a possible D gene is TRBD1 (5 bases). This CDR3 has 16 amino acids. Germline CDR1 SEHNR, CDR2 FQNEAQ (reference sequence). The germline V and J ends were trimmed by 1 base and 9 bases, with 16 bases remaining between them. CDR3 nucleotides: TGTGCCAGCAGCTTAGGTGCGGGGACGGGGGGTTCACCCCTCCACTTT. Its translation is CASSLGAGTGGSPLHF.

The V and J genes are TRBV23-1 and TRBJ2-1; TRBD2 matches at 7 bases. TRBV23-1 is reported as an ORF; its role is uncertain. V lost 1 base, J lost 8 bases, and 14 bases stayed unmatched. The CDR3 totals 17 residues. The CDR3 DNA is TGCGCCAGCAGTCAATTCCGACTAGCCGCTAAGTTGGATGAGCAGTTCTTC. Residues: CASSQFRLAAKLDEQFF.

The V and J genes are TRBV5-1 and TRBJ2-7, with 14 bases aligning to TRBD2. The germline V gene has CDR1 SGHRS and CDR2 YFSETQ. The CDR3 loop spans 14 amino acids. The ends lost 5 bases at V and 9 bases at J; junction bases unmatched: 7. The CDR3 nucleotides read TGCGCCAGCAGACCCGGGACTAGCGGGAGCCCGCAGTACTTC. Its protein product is CASRPGTSGSPQYF.

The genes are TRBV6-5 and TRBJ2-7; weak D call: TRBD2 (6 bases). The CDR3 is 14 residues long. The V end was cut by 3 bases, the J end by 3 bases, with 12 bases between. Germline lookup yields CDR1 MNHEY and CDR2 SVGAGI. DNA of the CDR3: TGTGCCAGCAGTTATTCCGGGGGAGACTACGAGCAGTACTTC. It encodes CASSYSGGDYEQYF.

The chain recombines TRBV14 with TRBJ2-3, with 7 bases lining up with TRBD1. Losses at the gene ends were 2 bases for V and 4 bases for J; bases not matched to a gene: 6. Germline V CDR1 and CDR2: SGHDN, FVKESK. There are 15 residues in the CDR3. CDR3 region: CASSQNFGQADTQYF. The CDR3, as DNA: TGTGCCAGCAGCCAAAATTTTGGACAGGCAGATACGCAGTATTTT.

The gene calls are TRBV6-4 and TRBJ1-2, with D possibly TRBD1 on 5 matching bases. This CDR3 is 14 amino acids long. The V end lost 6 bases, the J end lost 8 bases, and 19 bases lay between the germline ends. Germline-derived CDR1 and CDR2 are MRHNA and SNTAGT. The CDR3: CASSPGWQGGGYTF. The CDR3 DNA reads TGTGCCAGCAGCCCCGGGTGGCAGGGAGGCGGCTACACCTTC.

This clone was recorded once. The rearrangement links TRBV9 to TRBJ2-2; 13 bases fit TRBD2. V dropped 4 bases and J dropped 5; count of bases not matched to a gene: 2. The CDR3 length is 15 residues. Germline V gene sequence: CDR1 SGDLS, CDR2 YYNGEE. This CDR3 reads CASSTTSGGTGELFF. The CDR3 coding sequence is TGTGCCAGCAGCACGACTAGCGGGGGGACCGGGGAGCTGTTTTTT.

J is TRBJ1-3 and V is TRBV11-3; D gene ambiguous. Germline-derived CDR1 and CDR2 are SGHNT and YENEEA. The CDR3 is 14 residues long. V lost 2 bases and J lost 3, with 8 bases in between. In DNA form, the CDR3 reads TGTGCCAGCAGCTTATCGGGATTTGGAAACACCATATATTTT. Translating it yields CASSLSGFGNTIYF.

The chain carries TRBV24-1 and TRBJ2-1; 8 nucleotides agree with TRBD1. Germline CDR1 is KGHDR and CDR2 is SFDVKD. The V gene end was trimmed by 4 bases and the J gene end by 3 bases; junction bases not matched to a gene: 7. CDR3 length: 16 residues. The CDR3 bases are TGTGCCACCAGTGAGATGGGACAGGCCAACTACAATGAGCAGTTCTTC. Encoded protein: CATSEMGQANYNEQFF.

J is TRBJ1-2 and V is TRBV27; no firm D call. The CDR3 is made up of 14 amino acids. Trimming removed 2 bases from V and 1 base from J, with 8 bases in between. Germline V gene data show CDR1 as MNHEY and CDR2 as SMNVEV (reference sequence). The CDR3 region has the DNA TGTGCCAGCAGTTTAACGGGGAGTAACTATGGCTACACCTTC. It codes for CASSLTGSNYGYTF.

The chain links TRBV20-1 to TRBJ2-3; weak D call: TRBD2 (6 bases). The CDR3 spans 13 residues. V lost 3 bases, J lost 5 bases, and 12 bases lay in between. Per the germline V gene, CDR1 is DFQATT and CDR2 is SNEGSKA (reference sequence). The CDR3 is CSASGLALDTQYF. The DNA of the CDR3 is TGCAGTGCTAGTGGCCTAGCGTTAGATACGCAGTATTTT.

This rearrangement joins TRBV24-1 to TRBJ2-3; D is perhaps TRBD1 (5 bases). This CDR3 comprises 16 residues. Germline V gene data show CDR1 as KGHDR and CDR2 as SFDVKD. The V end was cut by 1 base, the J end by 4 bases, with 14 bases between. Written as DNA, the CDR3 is TGTGCCACCAGTGATTTTAAGGGGCACGGAGCAGATACGCAGTATTTT. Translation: CATSDFKGHGADTQYF.

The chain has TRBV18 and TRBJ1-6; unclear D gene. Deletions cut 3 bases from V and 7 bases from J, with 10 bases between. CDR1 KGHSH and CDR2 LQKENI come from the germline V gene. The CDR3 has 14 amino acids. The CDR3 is CASSPAEENSPLHF. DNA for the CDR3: TGTGCCAGCTCACCGGCGGAAGAGAATTCACCCCTCCACTTT.

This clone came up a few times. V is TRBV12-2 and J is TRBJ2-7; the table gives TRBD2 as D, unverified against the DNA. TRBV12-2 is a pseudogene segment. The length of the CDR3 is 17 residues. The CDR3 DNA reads TGTGCAAGTCGCTTACGCCTCGGTGGCGACGGGATCTACGAGCAGTACTTC. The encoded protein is CASRLRLGGDGIYEQYF.

The CDR3 loop reads CASSLVGGNLAGELFF. For the CDR3, the DNA is TGTGCCAGCAGCTTAGTTGGAGGGAACCTCGCCGGGGAGCTGTTTTTT. This chain links TRBV7-9 with TRBJ2-2, with D possibly matching TRBD2 (6 bases). Germline loops: CDR1 SEHNR, CDR2 FQNEAQ (reference sequence). V was trimmed by 1 base and J by 6 bases, leaving 15 bases between them. There are 16 residues in the CDR3.

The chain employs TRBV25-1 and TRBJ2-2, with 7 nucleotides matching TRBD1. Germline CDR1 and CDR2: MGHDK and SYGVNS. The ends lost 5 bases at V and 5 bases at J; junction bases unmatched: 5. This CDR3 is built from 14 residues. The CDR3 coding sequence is TGTGCCAGCAGTTTCTCAGGGGGTACCGGGGAGCTGTTTTTT. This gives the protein CASSFSGGTGELFF.

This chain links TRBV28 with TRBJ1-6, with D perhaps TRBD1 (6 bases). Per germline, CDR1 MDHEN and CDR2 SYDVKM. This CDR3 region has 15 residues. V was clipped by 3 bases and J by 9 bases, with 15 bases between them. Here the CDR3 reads CASSFGSRGGSPLHF. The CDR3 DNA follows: TGTGCCAGCAGTTTTGGGAGCAGGGGCGGTTCACCCCTCCACTTT.

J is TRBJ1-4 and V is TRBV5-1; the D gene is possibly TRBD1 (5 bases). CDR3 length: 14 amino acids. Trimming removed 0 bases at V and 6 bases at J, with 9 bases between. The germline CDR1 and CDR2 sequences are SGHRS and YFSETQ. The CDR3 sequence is CASSLDRNYEKLFF. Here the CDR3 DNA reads TGCGCCAGCAGCTTGGACAGGAACTATGAAAAACTGTTTTTT.

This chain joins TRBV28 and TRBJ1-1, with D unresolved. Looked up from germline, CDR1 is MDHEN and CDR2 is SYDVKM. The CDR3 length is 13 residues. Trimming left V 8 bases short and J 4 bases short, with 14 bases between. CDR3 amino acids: CASSENLSTEAFF. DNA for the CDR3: TGTGCCAGCTCCGAAAACTTGAGCACTGAAGCTTTCTTT.

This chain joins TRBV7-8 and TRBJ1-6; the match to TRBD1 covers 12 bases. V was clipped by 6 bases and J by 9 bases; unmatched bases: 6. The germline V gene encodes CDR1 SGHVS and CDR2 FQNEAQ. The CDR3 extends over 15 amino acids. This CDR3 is CASSWDRGPFSPLHF. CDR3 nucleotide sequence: TGTGCCAGCAGTTGGGACAGGGGGCCATTTTCACCCCTCCACTTT.

CDR3 DNA: TGTGCCAGCTCCCTCGGGAAGAACACTGAAGCTTTCTTT. Its protein product is CASSLGKNTEAFF. The V gene is TRBV18, the J gene TRBJ1-1; the D is unclear. The CDR3 has 13 amino acids. The V gene's germline CDR1 is KGHSH and CDR2 LQKENI. The V end lost 6 bases, the J end lost 1 base, and 9 bases lay between the germline ends.